The present T cell receptor beta chain was sequenced within a study of OX40 agonist ivuxolimab in advanced cancers. Overall study: Patients in dose escalation had liver, melanoma, kidney or head and neck cancers. The eligibility criteria allowed prior anti-PD-1, anti-PD-L1 or anti-CTLA-4 therapy, and about 40% had some.

Sequencing used immunoSEQ multiplex PCR; TCRdb keeps in-frame clones, though not all of them. Of some 99,000 clones listed, approximately 95% are singletons. This clone showed up just once. Antigen: not known. Overall study results and limits: On average, CD8+ T cells had more expanded clones than CD4+.

This material consisted of CD4+ or CD8+ T cells sorted from blood, taken in a trial of the OX40 agonist ivuxolimab. This TCR was recovered from an adult with an advanced solid tumor such as melanoma, head and neck, liver or kidney cancer.

The CDR3 reads CASSQAGPGQGRNEQFF. Here the CDR3 DNA reads TGCGCCAGCAGCCAAGCCGGACCGGGACAGGGGAGAAATGAGCAGTTCTTC. V is TRBV4-1 and J is TRBJ2-1, with 10 bases that match TRBD1. From germline, CDR1 is MGHRA and CDR2 YSYEKL. V was pared by 1 base and J by 7 bases, with 10 bases of the junction left unmatched. The CDR3 spans 17 residues.